The 21 T cell receptor beta chains given below trace back to one sample, sequenced in a study of beta chain features in type 1 diabetes (dated by TCRdb to the late 2010s). Libraries came from the immunoSEQ multiplex PCR assay. The entire isolated RNA was reverse transcribed using the High Capacity cDNA Reverse Transcription Kit, and thus expressed TCRB transcripts were sequenced. Sourced from immuneACCESS, this table was stored by TCRdb with only in-frame sequences that have V and J called. A share of the clones is absent; for the studies checked, an unresolved V gene accounts for under half, and the remainder has no known explanation. The sample table shows roughly 330,000 clones, and 9.5% to 11% are seen once. Clones ranked in the top ten supply 0.015% of the sample. Sequenced: naive CD4+ T cells from blood. Per the publication, the cell subset or site label means: true naive CD4+ T cells. Receptor source: a woman in her 30s in good health.

This clone was found a few times. The V gene is TRBV28, the J gene TRBJ1-1; D uncertain. This CDR3 has 13 residues. From germline, CDR1 is MDHEN and CDR2 SYDVKM. V was shortened by 6 bases and J by 2 bases, with 10 bases between the two germline ends. CDR3 region: CASRPGPNTEAFF. In DNA, the CDR3 is TGTGCCAGCAGGCCTGGGCCAAACACTGAAGCTTTCTTT.

The J gene is TRBJ2-1, the V gene TRBV7-9; 7 bases match TRBD2. The V and J ends lost 0 bases and 0 bases, in that order; junction bases with no gene match: 11. Germline CDR1 and CDR2: SEHNR and FQNEAQ (reference sequence). This CDR3 has 19 residues. The CDR3 spells CASSLAPGLGRSSYNEQFF. The DNA of the CDR3 is TGTGCCAGCAGCTTAGCGCCCGGACTAGGGAGGAGCTCCTACAATGAGCAGTTCTTC. The full variable domain, its missing parts supplied by reference TRBV7-9 and TRBJ2-1, is DTGVSQNPRHKITKRGQNVTFRCDPISEHNRLYWYRQTLGQGPEFLTYFQNEAQLEKSRLLSDRFSAERPKGSFSTLEIQRTEQGDSAMYLCASSLAPGLGRSSYNEQFFGPGTRLTVL.

The chain links TRBV11-2 to TRBJ2-1; 9 nucleotides agree with TRBD1. Germline V gene lookup returns CDR1 SGHAT and CDR2 FQNNGV. The CDR3 extends over 16 amino acids. Unmatched junction bases numbered 11, after V lost 4 bases and J lost 7 bases. CDR3 loop: CASSSTIQGARNEQFF. CDR3 nucleotide sequence: TGTGCCAGCAGCTCCACGATACAGGGGGCTCGGAATGAGCAGTTCTTC.

Notes on this clone: One junction end does not reproduce the germline sequence, and a read error may be involved. Written as DNA, the CDR3 is TGTGCCAGCAACTTAGCGGGAGCAGATACGCAGTATTTT. Its protein is CASNLAGADTQYF. V usage is TRBV7-2 and J usage is TRBJ2-3; 9 bases fit TRBD2. CDR3 length equals 13 residues. The germline V gene has CDR1 SGHTA and CDR2 FQGNSA.

This sequence joins TRBV15 and TRBJ2-7; TRBD1 matches 9 bases. The V and J ends lost 2 bases and 2 bases, in that order; junction bases with no gene match: 7. The V gene's germline CDR1 is LNHNV and CDR2 YYDKDF (reference sequence). The CDR3 runs to 16 residues. The DNA of the CDR3 is TGTGCCACCAGCAGAACGACAGGGGGTCCCCCCTACGAGCAGTACTTC. Amino acid sequence: CATSRTTGGPPYEQYF.

A few counts support this clone. The rearrangement uses TRBV28 and TRBJ2-1; TRBD2 agrees at 8 bases. CDR1 MDHEN and CDR2 SYDVKM come from the germline V gene. The V segment lost 6 bases and the J segment 3 bases; nucleotides outside the gene matches: 10. The CDR3 is 16 residues long. The CDR3, as DNA: TGTGCCAGCAGCCTAACTAGCGGACCCTTCTACAATGAGCAGTTCTTC. Translated, it gives CASSLTSGPFYNEQFF.

This clone has a handful of counts. The genes are TRBV5-6 and TRBJ2-5; TRBD1 aligns across 9 bases. CDR3 length: 15 amino acids. V was clipped by 4 bases and J by 1 base; unmatched bases: 5. From germline, CDR1 is SGHDT and CDR2 YYEEEE. CDR3 coding DNA: TGTGCCAGCAGCATACCGGGACAGGGCCAAGAGACCCAGTACTTC. Its translation: CASSIPGQGQETQYF.

J is TRBJ2-3 and V is TRBV7-9, with D perhaps matching TRBD2 (5 bases). With 4 bases removed from V and 6 bases from J, the gap between germline ends came to 20 bases. Germline V CDR1 and CDR2: SEHNR, FQNEAQ (reference sequence). CDR3 size: 16 residues. As DNA, the CDR3 is TGTGCCAGCAGCTCTGCCGCGGCCTCTAGCCCGGATACGCAGTATTTT. Translating gives CASSSAAASSPDTQYF.

The gene calls are TRBV7-2 and TRBJ2-5, with D tentatively TRBD2 (5 bases). Germline V CDR1 and CDR2: SGHTA, FQGNSA. Trimming removed 2 bases from V and 4 bases from J, with 8 bases in between. This CDR3 is built from 13 residues. Here the CDR3 DNA reads TGTGCCAGCAGCTTAACCCTAGCAGAGACCCAGTACTTC. Translated: CASSLTLAETQYF.

This chain connects TRBV6-6 to TRBJ2-1; D is uncertain. The CDR3 consists of 11 residues. The V end was cut by 5 bases, the J end by 8 bases, with 7 bases between. From germline, CDR1 is MNHNY and CDR2 SVGAGI (reference sequence). DNA for the CDR3: TGTGCCAGCAGTGTCTCCTATGAGCAGTTCTTC. Protein product: CASSVSYEQFF.

This chain connects TRBV7-2 to TRBJ1-5; 8 bases align to TRBD1. The CDR3 is made up of 15 amino acids. CDR1 is SGHTA, CDR2 FQGNSA, per germline. J gave up 6 bases and V 5 bases, and 9 bases lay outside the gene matches. The CDR3 bases are TGTGCCAGCAGCCTTATGCCCGGGACAGGTCAGCCCCAGCATTTT. This translates into CASSLMPGTGQPQHF.

This clone has more than one count but fewer than ten. V is TRBV7-9 and J is TRBJ2-2; D not certain. The V end lost 2 bases, the J end lost 6 bases, and 16 bases lay between the germline ends. In germline, CDR1 is SEHNR, CDR2 FQNEAQ (reference sequence). The length of the CDR3 is 16 residues. The DNA of the CDR3 is TGTGCCAGCAGCTTATCGCCCGGAGAAAGTCCCGGGGAGCTGTTTTTT. Protein product: CASSLSPGESPGELFF.

The chain is built from TRBV7-9 and TRBJ2-1; 15 bases map to TRBD2. V lost 3 bases to trimming and J lost 8 bases; unmatched junction nucleotides: 8. Germline V lookup: CDR1 SEHNR, CDR2 FQNEAQ (reference sequence). The CDR3 length is 17 residues. The CDR3 coding sequence is TGTGCCAGCAGCTTCTCCGGGACTAGCGGGAGGTTAGATGAGCAGTTCTTC. Its translation: CASSFSGTSGRLDEQFF. The whole variable domain, remainder taken from reference TRBV7-9 and TRBJ2-1, is DTGVSQNPRHKITKRGQNVTFRCDPISEHNRLYWYRQTLGQGPEFLTYFQNEAQLEKSRLLSDRFSAERPKGSFSTLEIQRTEQGDSAMYLCASSFSGTSGRLDEQFFGPGTRLTVL.

In this sample, this clone turned up a few times. V usage is TRBV27 and J usage is TRBJ2-3; 10 bases line up with TRBD1. This CDR3 is built from 16 residues. Per germline, CDR1 MNHEY and CDR2 SMNVEV (reference sequence). Unmatched junction bases numbered 8, after V lost 4 bases and J lost 4 bases. The CDR3 nucleotides are TGTGCCAGCAGTTCATTGGGGACAGGGGTATCAGATACGCAGTATTTT. Amino acids: CASSSLGTGVSDTQYF.

V is TRBV25-1 and J is TRBJ2-3; D not resolved. The CDR3 covers 12 residues. Germline V CDR1 and CDR2: MGHDK, SYGVNS. Trimming removed 4 bases from V and 1 base from J, with 3 bases in between. CDR3: CASSGRTDTQYF. In DNA, the CDR3 is TGTGCCAGCAGTGGGCGCACAGATACGCAGTATTTT. The full variable domain, its missing parts supplied by reference TRBV25-1 and TRBJ2-3, is EADIYQTPRYLVIGTGKKITLECSQTMGHDKMYWYQQDPGMELHLIHYSYGVNSTEKGDLSSESTVSRIRTEHFPLTLESARPSHTSQYLCASSGRTDTQYFGPGTRLTVL.

This clone was recorded a few times. The chain carries TRBV11-2 and TRBJ2-3, with no clear D. Germline CDR1 and CDR2: SGHAT and FQNNGV. The CDR3 runs to 13 residues. Trimming took off 10 bases at V and 6 bases at J, with 17 bases between the two ends. The DNA of the CDR3 is TGTGCCACCCACCAATTCAATGCGGATACGCAGTATTTT. As protein: CATHQFNADTQYF.

The chain is built from TRBV7-2 and TRBJ2-1; D uncertain. CDR3 size: 14 residues. Deletions cut 0 bases from V and 7 bases from J, with 10 bases between. Looked up from germline, CDR1 is SGHTA and CDR2 is FQGNSA. The CDR3 DNA reads TGTGCCAGCAGCTTAGCGTGGCCCGGGAATGAGCAGTTCTTC. It codes for CASSLAWPGNEQFF.

This clone has more than one count but fewer than ten. The chain employs TRBV4-2 and TRBJ1-2; TRBD1 is a possible D gene (5 bases). The V gene lost 1 base and the J gene lost 4 bases, with 13 bases spanning the gap. In germline, CDR1 is LGHNA, CDR2 YNFKEQ. The CDR3 sequence is 15 residues long. CDR3 in amino acids: CASSQGAGVGYGYTF. Written as DNA, the CDR3 is TGTGCCAGCAGCCAAGGGGCGGGGGTCGGCTATGGCTACACCTTC.

This clone was found a few times. This chain links TRBV5-8 with TRBJ2-3; TRBD2 might be the D (5 bases). Trimming left V 0 bases short and J 1 base short, with 12 bases between. CDR3 length equals 16 residues. Germline V gives CDR1 SGHTS, CDR2 YDEGEE. In nucleotides, the CDR3 is TGTGCCAGCAGCTTGGTAGTAGCGCAGGGCACAGATACGCAGTATTTT. The encoded protein is CASSLVVAQGTDTQYF. The whole variable domain, filled in from reference TRBV5-8 and TRBJ2-3, reads EAGVTQSPTHLIKTRGQQATLRCSPISGHTSVYWYQQALGLGLQFLLWYDEGEERNRGNFPPRFSGRQFPNYSSELNVNALELEDSALYLCASSLVVAQGTDTQYFGPGTRLTVL.

The chain employs TRBV6-5 and TRBJ2-7; D remains unclear. The CDR3 is made up of 14 amino acids. Deletions cut 0 bases from V and 2 bases from J, with 8 bases between. Looked up from germline, CDR1 is MNHEY and CDR2 is SVGAGI. The CDR3 spells CASSYSSFTYEQYF. The CDR3 DNA reads TGTGCCAGCAGTTACTCATCGTTTACCTACGAGCAGTACTTC.

This clone was counted a few times. The J gene is TRBJ2-5, the V gene TRBV13; TRBD2 matches at 10 bases. The CDR3 spans 17 residues. The V segment lost 1 base and the J segment 1 base; nucleotides outside the gene matches: 6. Per germline, CDR1 PRHDT and CDR2 FYEKMQ (reference sequence). In nucleotides, the CDR3 is TGTGCCAGCAGCTTAGCCGGGACTAGCGCCCTCCAAGAGACCCAGTACTTC. Its translation is CASSLAGTSALQETQYF.